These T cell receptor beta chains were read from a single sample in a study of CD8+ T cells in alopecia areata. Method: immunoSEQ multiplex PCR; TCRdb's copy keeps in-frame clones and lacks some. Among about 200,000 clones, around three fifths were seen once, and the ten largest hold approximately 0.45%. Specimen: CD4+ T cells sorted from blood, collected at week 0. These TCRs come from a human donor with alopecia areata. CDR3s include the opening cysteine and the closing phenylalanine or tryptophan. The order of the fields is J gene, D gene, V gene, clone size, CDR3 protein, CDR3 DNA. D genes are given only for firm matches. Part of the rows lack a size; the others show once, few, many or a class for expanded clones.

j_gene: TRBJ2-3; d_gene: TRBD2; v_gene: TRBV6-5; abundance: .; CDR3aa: CASRTSATDTQYF; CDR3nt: TGTGCCAGCAGAACTAGCGCAACAGATACGCAGTATTTT
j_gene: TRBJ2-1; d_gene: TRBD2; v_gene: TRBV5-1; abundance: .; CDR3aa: CASSPRTSDSYNEQFF; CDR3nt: TGCGCCAGCAGCCCCCGGACTAGCGACTCCTACAATGAGCAGTTCTTC
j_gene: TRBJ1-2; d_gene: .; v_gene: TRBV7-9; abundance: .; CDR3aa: CASSRHLSGANYGYTF; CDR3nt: TGTGCCAGCAGCCGCCACCTCTCAGGGGCTAACTATGGCTACACCTTC
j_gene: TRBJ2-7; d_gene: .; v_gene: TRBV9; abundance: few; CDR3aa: CASSVRREAYEQYF; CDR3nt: TGTGCCAGCAGCGTAAGGAGGGAGGCTTACGAGCAGTACTTC
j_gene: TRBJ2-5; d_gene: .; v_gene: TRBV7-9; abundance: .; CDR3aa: CASSFEGGPQETQYF; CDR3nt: TGTGCCAGCAGTTTCGAGGGGGGGCCCCAAGAGACCCAGTACTTC
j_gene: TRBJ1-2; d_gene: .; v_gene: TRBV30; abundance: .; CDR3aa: CACQTDFLLANYGYTF; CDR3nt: TGTGCCTGTCAGACAGACTTTCTTTTAGCTAACTATGGCTACACCTTC
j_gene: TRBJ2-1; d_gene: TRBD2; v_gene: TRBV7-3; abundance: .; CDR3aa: CASSLRGTKSPYNEQFF; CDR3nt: TGTGCCAGCAGCTTAAGGGGGACTAAGTCACCTTACAATGAGCAGTTCTTC
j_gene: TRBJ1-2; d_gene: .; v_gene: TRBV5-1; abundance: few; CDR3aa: CASSPQRTQGGYTF; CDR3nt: TGCGCCAGCAGCCCACAGAGGACTCAGGGTGGCTACACCTTC
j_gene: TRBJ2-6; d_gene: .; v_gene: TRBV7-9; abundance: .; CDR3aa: CASSLRTGYGANVLTF; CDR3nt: TGTGCCAGCAGCTTACGCACAGGGTACGGGGCCAACGTCCTGACTTTC
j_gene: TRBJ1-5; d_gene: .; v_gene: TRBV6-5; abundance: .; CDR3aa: CASSQGYSNQPQHF; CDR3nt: TGTGCCAGCAGTCAAGGGTATAGCAATCAGCCCCAGCATTTT